A single sample gave rise to the 2 T cell receptor beta chains below, sequenced in a study of blood T cell repertoires in COVID-19. Sequenced by immunoSEQ multiplex PCR; TCRdb stores in-frame clones only, minus some. The sample contains about 300,000 clones, more than 80% of which appear only once. Sequencing was done on a sample of peripheral blood. The receptors derive from a woman aged 50 to 60 with COVID-19, enrolled during active disease.

The V and J genes are TRBV25-1 and TRBJ2-3, with D perhaps TRBD1 (6 bases). The CDR3 consists of 17 residues. Trimming shortened V by 6 bases and J by 2 bases, and 21 bases separated the two germline ends. Per germline, CDR1 MGHDK and CDR2 SYGVNS. The CDR3 protein is CASSPKGTGHLTDTQYF. CDR3 DNA: TGTGCCAGCAGCCCGAAAGGTACAGGGCATCTCACAGATACGCAGTATTTT.

This sequence joins TRBV11-1 and TRBJ2-3; perhaps TRBD1 as D (6 bases). V dropped 6 bases and J dropped 2 bases, with 18 bases sitting between them. Germline V CDR1 and CDR2: SGHAT, FQDESV (reference sequence). This CDR3 spans 16 amino acids. The CDR3 DNA reads as TGTGCCAGCAGTCGTAGTGGGGGCGTTTTCACAGATACGCAGTATTTT. This encodes CASSRSGGVFTDTQYF.